The rows below give T cell receptor beta chains drawn from one sample of a study of T cell repertoires and HLA-DP antigens. Data came from immunoSEQ multiplex PCR; TCRdb stores just in-frame clones and leaves some out. This sample has around 110,000 clones, with 80% to 95% found just once. No antigen has been assigned to these receptors. The material sequenced was CD4+ T cells from PBMCs. All receptors derive from a woman aged 18-30 years in good health and CMV-seronegative. Both conserved end residues are part of each CDR3. D genes are given only for firm matches. Size is stated for part of the rows, as once, few or many counts, or as a class when the clone is expanded.

D	J	V	size	CDR3	DNA
TRBD1	TRBJ1-1	TRBV29-1	few	CSVQQGAGTEAFF	TGCAGCGTACAACAGGGGGCAGGGACTGAAGCTTTCTTT
TRBD1	TRBJ1-2	TRBV6-6	NA	CASSPTGVGYTF	TGTGCCAGCAGTCCGACAGGGGTCGGCTACACCTTC
NA	TRBJ2-7	TRBV19	NA	CASSQMGVSYEQYF	TGTGCCAGTAGTCAAATGGGTGTTTCCTACGAGCAGTACTTC
TRBD2	TRBJ2-7	TRBV2	NA	CASSEWSSGRSEQYF	TGTGCCAGCAGTGAATGGTCTAGCGGGAGGTCCGAGCAGTACTTC
NA	TRBJ1-3	TRBV19	NA	CASSRTSGNTIYF	TGTGCCAGTAGCCGTACCTCTGGAAACACCATATATTTT
NA	TRBJ2-2	TRBV7-2	NA	CASSLVRYGGELFF	TGTGCCAGCAGCTTAGTTCGCTACGGGGGGGAGCTGTTTTTT
TRBD1	TRBJ2-3	TRBV18	NA	CASSPRDRETYTDTQYF	TGTGCCAGCTCACCACGGGACAGGGAAACTTACACAGATACGCAGTATTTT
NA	TRBJ2-7	TRBV30	NA	CAWSVLGYNDEQYF	TGTGCCTGGAGTGTACTTGGGTATAACGACGAGCAGTACTTC
TRBD1	TRBJ2-3	TRBV7-3	NA	CASNHNRGDTQYF	TGTGCCAGCAACCATAACAGGGGAGATACGCAGTATTTT
NA	TRBJ1-6	TRBV4-1	NA	CASSQEGTGSSYNSPLHF	TGCGCCAGCAGCCAAGAGGGGACCGGAAGCTCCTATAATTCACCCCTCCACTTT
TRBD1	TRBJ1-2	TRBV19	NA	CASSIPGTGGDGYTF	TGTGCCAGTAGTATCCCCGGGACAGGGGGTGATGGCTACACCTTC
TRBD1	TRBJ1-2	TRBV28	once	CASSLRQGAGNYGYTF	TGTGCCAGCAGCCTGCGACAGGGGGCAGGAAACTATGGCTACACCTTC
NA	TRBJ1-1	TRBV27	NA	CASRLAALNTEAFF	TGTGCCAGCCGGCTAGCCGCCCTGAACACTGAAGCTTTCTTT
NA	TRBJ2-1	TRBV5-5	NA	CASSLEAESYNEQFF	TGTGCCAGCAGCTTAGAAGCGGAGTCCTACAATGAGCAGTTCTTC
NA	TRBJ1-3	TRBV5-4	NA	CASSLGAGIGSGNTIYF	TGTGCCAGCAGCTTGGGAGCCGGGATTGGCTCTGGAAACACCATATATTTT
TRBD1	TRBJ1-4	TRBV29-1	NA	CSVEGNRGGREKLFF	TGCAGCGTTGAGGGGAACAGGGGAGGAAGGGAAAAACTGTTTTTT
NA	TRBJ2-1	TRBV27	NA	CASSSAYNEQFF	TGTGCCAGCAGTTCCGCCTACAATGAGCAGTTCTTC
NA	TRBJ2-7	TRBV6-6	NA	CASSYSAGVYEQYF	TGTGCCAGCAGTTACTCCGCAGGGGTCTACGAGCAGTACTTC
NA	TRBJ2-2	TRBV2	NA	CASKEGTGELFF	TGTGCCAGCAAAGAGGGCACCGGGGAGCTGTTTTTT
NA	TRBJ2-1	TRBV18	NA	CASSPIQDNEQFF	TGTGCCAGCTCACCCATTCAAGACAATGAGCAGTTCTTC
NA	TRBJ2-2	TRBV7-2	once	CASSLQVAANTGELFF	TGTGCCAGCAGCTTACAGGTGGCCGCGAACACCGGGGAGCTGTTTTTT
TRBD1	TRBJ1-3	TRBV18	NA	CASSTGLGNTIYF	TGTGCCAGCTCGACAGGGTTGGGAAACACCATATATTTT
TRBD1	TRBJ1-1	TRBV18	NA	CASSLGQALNTEAFF	TGTGCCAGCTCATTGGGACAGGCACTGAACACTGAAGCTTTCTTT
NA	TRBJ2-3	TRBV18	NA	CASSPLQGVADTQYF	TGTGCCAGCTCACCACTTCAGGGTGTGGCAGATACGCAGTATTTT
NA	TRBJ1-5	TRBV27	NA	CASTPRYQTPRFHF	TGTGCCAGCACACCGCGCTATCAGACCCCTCGTTTTCATTTT
TRBD1	TRBJ2-5	TRBV7-9	NA	CASSNDGTVRETQYF	TGTGCCAGCAGCAATGATGGGACAGTTCGGGAGACCCAGTACTTC
NA	TRBJ2-1	TRBV7-2	NA	CASSLTNNEQFF	TGTGCCAGCAGCTTAACTAACAATGAGCAGTTCTTC
TRBD1	TRBJ1-1	TRBV6-5	NA	CASSSYRGHTEAFF	TGTGCCAGCAGTTCGTACAGGGGGCACACTGAAGCTTTCTTT